This T cell receptor (beta chain) was observed in a study of shared clonotypes between healthy human individuals. The table came from immunoSEQ multiplex PCR; TCRdb's copy has only in-frame clones and leaves some out. The data show some 1 million clones, with around 74% seen just once and approximately 1.5% held by the top ten. The trim removed 5 bases at V and 4 bases at J, leaving 5 bases unmatched. CDR3 length: 14 amino acids. Germline V gene sequence: CDR1 SEHNR, CDR2 FQNEAQ (reference sequence). The sequencing sample was made of memory CD4+ T cells sorted from blood. The subset: CD45RA-negative fraction. The J gene is TRBJ2-5, the V gene TRBV7-9; TRBD2 agrees at 9 bases. The TCR originated in a man aged 18-30 years in good health. CDR3 in DNA: TGTGCCAGCAGCAGAGCGGGGGGTGGAGAGACCCAGTACTTC. Residues: CASSRAGGGETQYF.